This is a list of T cell receptor beta chains from one sample in a study of T-cell reconstitution after alpha-beta-depleted transplantation in children. TCRdb processed the PCR reads anew with MiXCR; each CDR3 protein has one entry. The sample has about 590,000 distinct CDR3 sequences, 13% seen once. The source material was PBMCs, mostly from graft donor cells, sampled 360 days after TCRalphabeta/CD19-depleted stem cell transplant. The receptors come from a male patient younger than 18 who had a stem cell transplant for acute myeloid leukemia, so the T cells may come from the graft donor. Both conserved end residues are part of each CDR3. A D gene is named only where the DNA matches it firmly. The size entry is marked missing in some rows and otherwise reads once, few, many or a size class.

v_gene: TRBV20-1
j_gene: TRBJ2-2
abundance: few
d_gene: -
CDR3aa: CSAREGALDTGELFF
CDR3nt: TGCAGTGCTAGAGAAGGGGCTTTGGACACCGGGGAGCTGTTTTTT

v_gene: TRBV28
j_gene: TRBJ2-7
abundance: few
d_gene: -
CDR3aa: CASSLLGEEQYF
CDR3nt: TGTGCCAGCAGTTTATTGGGGGAGGAGCAGTACTTC

v_gene: TRBV6-2/TRBV6-3
j_gene: TRBJ1-1
abundance: many
d_gene: -
CDR3aa: CASRRSDRNTEAFF
CDR3nt: TGTGCCAGCAGGAGATCCGACAGGAACACTGAAGCTTTCTTT

v_gene: TRBV9
j_gene: TRBJ2-1
abundance: few
d_gene: -
CDR3aa: CASSPQAGRVRDNEQFF
CDR3nt: TGTGCCAGCAGCCCGCAGGCGGGGCGGGTTCGGGACAATGAGCAGTTCTTC

v_gene: TRBV7-9
j_gene: TRBJ2-1
abundance: few
d_gene: TRBD2
CDR3aa: CASNGREGPEQFF
CDR3nt: TGTGCCAGCAACGGGCGGGAGGGCCCTGAGCAGTTCTTC

v_gene: TRBV3-1
j_gene: TRBJ2-6
abundance: many
d_gene: TRBD2
CDR3aa: CASSLLAGSSGANVLTF
CDR3nt: TGTGCCAGCAGCCTACTAGCGGGGAGCTCTGGGGCCAACGTCCTGACTTTC

v_gene: TRBV11-1
j_gene: TRBJ2-7
abundance: -
d_gene: TRBD2
CDR3aa: CASSITSGRGPHGDEQYF
CDR3nt: TGTGCCAGCAGCATTACTAGCGGGAGGGGCCCTCACGGCGACGAGCAGTACTTC

v_gene: TRBV27
j_gene: TRBJ2-7
abundance: few
d_gene: -
CDR3aa: CASSLRDLRSEQYF
CDR3nt: TGTGCCAGCAGTTTGCGGGACCTAAGGAGCGAGCAGTACTTC

v_gene: TRBV4-3
j_gene: TRBJ1-2
abundance: few
d_gene: -
CDR3aa: CASSQEGGVWGSVYGYTF
CDR3nt: TGCGCCAGCAGCCAAGAGGGAGGAGTTTGGGGATCGGTCTATGGCTACACCTTC

v_gene: TRBV18
j_gene: TRBJ1-1
abundance: -
d_gene: TRBD1
CDR3aa: CASSPGQGNPMNTEAFF
CDR3nt: TGTGCCAGCTCCCCGGGACAGGGGAACCCCATGAACACTGAAGCTTTCTTT

v_gene: TRBV20-1
j_gene: TRBJ2-7
abundance: few
d_gene: -
CDR3aa: CSASWDVSYEQYF
CDR3nt: TGCAGTGCTAGCTGGGACGTATCCTACGAGCAGTACTTC

v_gene: TRBV20-1
j_gene: TRBJ1-5
abundance: -
d_gene: -
CDR3aa: CSARGGVNQPQHF
CDR3nt: TGCAGTGCTAGAGGGGGCGTCAATCAGCCCCAGCATTTT

v_gene: TRBV7-2
j_gene: TRBJ2-3
abundance: -
d_gene: -
CDR3aa: CASRHLSTDTQYF
CDR3nt: TGTGCCAGCAGGCACCTTAGCACAGATACGCAGTATTTT

v_gene: TRBV12-3/TRBV12-4
j_gene: TRBJ2-1
abundance: -
d_gene: TRBD2
CDR3aa: CASSLGTSVSYNEQFF
CDR3nt: TGTGCCAGCAGTCTCGGGACTAGCGTCTCCTACAATGAGCAGTTCTTC

v_gene: TRBV7-2
j_gene: TRBJ2-7
abundance: many
d_gene: -
CDR3aa: CASSLIQGHEQYF
CDR3nt: TGTGCCAGCAGCTTAATACAGGGCCACGAGCAGTACTTC

v_gene: TRBV15
j_gene: TRBJ2-1
abundance: many
d_gene: TRBD2
CDR3aa: CATSREGGRAGNEQFF
CDR3nt: TGTGCCACCAGCAGAGAAGGCGGGAGGGCCGGGAATGAGCAGTTCTTC

v_gene: TRBV25-1
j_gene: TRBJ2-7
abundance: few
d_gene: -
CDR3aa: CASSEYRGVYEQYF
CDR3nt: TGTGCCAGCAGTGAATACAGGGGAGTATACGAGCAGTACTTC

v_gene: TRBV28
j_gene: TRBJ2-3
abundance: few
d_gene: TRBD2
CDR3aa: CASSFGGASFTDTQYF
CDR3nt: TGTGCCAGCAGTTTCGGGGGGGCGAGCTTCACAGATACGCAGTATTTT

v_gene: TRBV20-1
j_gene: TRBJ2-7
abundance: -
d_gene: -
CDR3aa: CSAYAPGRGALTYEQYF
CDR3nt: TGCAGTGCTTACGCTCCGGGCAGGGGGGCTCTCACCTACGAGCAGTACTTC

v_gene: TRBV5-6
j_gene: TRBJ2-1
abundance: -
d_gene: -
CDR3aa: CASSPKSHYSGPSSYNEQFF
CDR3nt: TGTGCCAGCAGCCCTAAAAGTCACTATAGCGGACCGAGCTCCTACAATGAGCAGTTCTTC

v_gene: TRBV28
j_gene: TRBJ2-3
abundance: -
d_gene: TRBD2
CDR3aa: CASSPFAGGTDTQYF
CDR3nt: TGTGCCAGCAGTCCCTTTGCGGGAGGCACAGATACGCAGTATTTT

v_gene: TRBV7-2
j_gene: TRBJ2-3
abundance: few
d_gene: -
CDR3aa: CASSLEGLGRDTQYF
CDR3nt: TGTGCCAGCAGCTTAGAAGGTCTAGGGCGGGATACGCAGTATTTT

v_gene: TRBV7-2
j_gene: TRBJ2-7
abundance: few
d_gene: TRBD2
CDR3aa: CASSIRLAGNRRYEQYF
CDR3nt: TGTGCCAGCAGCATCCGACTAGCGGGTAATCGACGTTACGAGCAGTACTTC

v_gene: TRBV7-2
j_gene: TRBJ2-7
abundance: many
d_gene: TRBD2
CDR3aa: CASSSLAGFNDEQYF
CDR3nt: TGTGCCAGCAGCTCACTAGCGGGGTTCAATGACGAGCAGTACTTC

v_gene: TRBV20-1
j_gene: TRBJ2-7
abundance: -
d_gene: TRBD2
CDR3aa: CSAPGLASLYEQYF
CDR3nt: TGCAGTGCTCCCGGACTAGCGAGCCTCTACGAGCAGTACTTC

v_gene: TRBV7-9
j_gene: TRBJ2-3
abundance: -
d_gene: -
CDR3aa: CASSRPTEVGQYF
CDR3nt: TGTGCCAGCAGCAGACCGACGGAGGTGGGGCAGTATTTT

v_gene: TRBV4-3
j_gene: TRBJ2-1
abundance: -
d_gene: -
CDR3aa: CASSLDRGGTFSYNEQFF
CDR3nt: TGCGCCAGCAGCCTAGACCGAGGCGGGACATTCTCCTACAATGAGCAGTTCTTC

v_gene: TRBV4-3
j_gene: TRBJ1-5
abundance: many
d_gene: -
CDR3aa: CASSQEAGSGQPQHF
CDR3nt: TGCGCCAGCAGCCAAGAAGCAGGATCAGGACAGCCCCAGCATTTT

v_gene: TRBV12-3/TRBV12-4
j_gene: TRBJ2-1
abundance: few
d_gene: -
CDR3aa: CASSDRGYPSYNEQFF
CDR3nt: TGTGCCAGCAGTGATAGGGGGTATCCTTCCTACAATGAGCAGTTCTTC

v_gene: TRBV15
j_gene: TRBJ1-5
abundance: few
d_gene: -
CDR3aa: CATSRGRGYNQPQHF
CDR3nt: TGTGCCACCAGCAGAGGTCGGGGGTACAATCAGCCCCAGCATTTT

v_gene: TRBV28
j_gene: TRBJ2-4
abundance: -
d_gene: -
CDR3aa: CASSDLRTAQRKYF
CDR3nt: TGTGCCAGCAGTGACCTAAGGACAGCCCAGCGAAAGTACTTC

v_gene: TRBV20-1
j_gene: TRBJ2-4
abundance: -
d_gene: -
CDR3aa: CSARDEHRIKNIQYF
CDR3nt: TGCAGTGCTAGAGATGAACACAGGATAAAAAACATTCAGTACTTC

v_gene: TRBV6-4
j_gene: TRBJ2-2
abundance: many
d_gene: TRBD2
CDR3aa: CASSSRLATNTGELFF
CDR3nt: TGTGCCAGCAGCTCCAGACTAGCTACGAACACCGGGGAGCTGTTTTTT

v_gene: TRBV29-1
j_gene: TRBJ1-1
abundance: few
d_gene: -
CDR3aa: CSVGAGRTTEAFF
CDR3nt: TGCAGCGTTGGGGCAGGGAGGACCACTGAAGCTTTCTTT

v_gene: TRBV12-3/TRBV12-4
j_gene: TRBJ2-2
abundance: many
d_gene: TRBD2
CDR3aa: CASSFSASGRDTGELFF
CDR3nt: TGTGCCAGCAGTTTTAGCGCTAGCGGGAGGGACACCGGGGAGCTGTTTTTT

v_gene: TRBV29-1
j_gene: TRBJ2-5
abundance: many
d_gene: -
CDR3aa: CSGGQETQYF
CDR3nt: TGCAGCGGGGGCCAAGAGACCCAGTACTTC

v_gene: TRBV12-3/TRBV12-4
j_gene: TRBJ1-2
abundance: -
d_gene: -
CDR3aa: CASSPIFWGYTF
CDR3nt: TGTGCCAGCAGCCCCATATTCTGGGGCTACACCTTC

v_gene: TRBV24-1
j_gene: TRBJ2-5
abundance: -
d_gene: TRBD1
CDR3aa: CATRQGARETQYF
CDR3nt: TGTGCCACCCGCCAGGGGGCCAGGGAGACCCAGTACTTC

v_gene: TRBV12-3/TRBV12-4
j_gene: TRBJ2-7
abundance: few
d_gene: TRBD2
CDR3aa: CASSLDGTSGSGHEQYF
CDR3nt: TGTGCCAGCAGTTTAGATGGGACTAGCGGGAGTGGCCACGAGCAGTACTTC

v_gene: TRBV5-1
j_gene: TRBJ1-4
abundance: -
d_gene: -
CDR3aa: CASSWVGGTTNEKLFF
CDR3nt: TGCGCCAGCAGCTGGGTCGGGGGTACAACTAATGAAAAACTGTTTTTT

v_gene: TRBV5-1
j_gene: TRBJ1-2
abundance: few
d_gene: -
CDR3aa: CASSLNGGRDGGYTF
CDR3nt: TGCGCCAGCAGCTTGAACGGGGGGCGCGACGGTGGCTACACCTTC

v_gene: TRBV20-1
j_gene: TRBJ2-3
abundance: -
d_gene: -
CDR3aa: CSAWGKPTDTQYF
CDR3nt: TGCAGTGCCTGGGGCAAACCCACAGATACGCAGTATTTT

v_gene: TRBV10-3
j_gene: TRBJ2-1
abundance: -
d_gene: TRBD2
CDR3aa: CAISDISGRAGGEQFF
CDR3nt: TGTGCCATCAGTGATATTAGCGGGAGGGCCGGAGGTGAGCAGTTCTTC

v_gene: TRBV4-3
j_gene: TRBJ2-7
abundance: -
d_gene: -
CDR3aa: CASSQDGGMTYEQYF
CDR3nt: TGCGCCAGCAGCCAAGATGGAGGGATGACCTACGAGCAGTACTTC

v_gene: TRBV20-1
j_gene: TRBJ2-7
abundance: -
d_gene: -
CDR3aa: CSARSRASDLYEQYF
CDR3nt: TGCAGTGCTAGGAGTCGGGCTAGCGATTTATACGAGCAGTACTTC

v_gene: TRBV4-2
j_gene: TRBJ2-7
abundance: -
d_gene: -
CDR3aa: CASSQDPLGGPYEQYF
CDR3nt: TGTGCCAGCAGCCAAGACCCCCTGGGTGGTCCTTACGAGCAGTACTTC

v_gene: TRBV7-9
j_gene: TRBJ2-1
abundance: -
d_gene: TRBD2
CDR3aa: CASSSRLAGIYNEQFF
CDR3nt: TGTGCCAGCAGCTCTAGACTAGCGGGAATCTACAATGAGCAGTTCTTC

v_gene: TRBV6-2/TRBV6-3
j_gene: TRBJ1-1
abundance: few
d_gene: -
CDR3aa: CASIPLPGSRASNTEAFF
CDR3nt: TGTGCCAGCATCCCCCTCCCAGGGTCACGAGCATCGAACACTGAAGCTTTCTTT

v_gene: TRBV27
j_gene: TRBJ2-6
abundance: few
d_gene: TRBD1
CDR3aa: CASSWTGGGTGANVLTF
CDR3nt: TGTGCCAGCAGTTGGACAGGGGGCGGAACTGGGGCCAACGTCCTGACTTTC

v_gene: TRBV20-1
j_gene: TRBJ2-7
abundance: -
d_gene: TRBD1
CDR3aa: CSARPGTGATYEQYF
CDR3nt: TGCAGTGCTAGACCCGGGACAGGGGCTACATACGAGCAGTACTTC

v_gene: TRBV20-1
j_gene: TRBJ2-1
abundance: -
d_gene: TRBD2
CDR3aa: CSALWRVLAGLSYNEQFF
CDR3nt: TGCAGTGCCTTATGGAGGGTACTAGCGGGGCTATCCTACAATGAGCAGTTCTTC

v_gene: TRBV20-1
j_gene: TRBJ2-7
abundance: -
d_gene: TRBD2
CDR3aa: CSAELAGVSYEQYF
CDR3nt: TGCAGTGCGGAACTAGCGGGAGTTTCCTACGAGCAGTACTTC

v_gene: TRBV15
j_gene: TRBJ2-7
abundance: -
d_gene: -
CDR3aa: CATSRDLLWARNEQYF
CDR3nt: TGTGCCACCAGCAGAGATCTCTTGTGGGCGAGGAACGAGCAGTACTTC

v_gene: TRBV6-5
j_gene: TRBJ2-1
abundance: -
d_gene: -
CDR3aa: CASSWTRGMRYEQFF
CDR3nt: TGTGCCAGCAGTTGGACTCGGGGGATGCGATATGAGCAGTTCTTC